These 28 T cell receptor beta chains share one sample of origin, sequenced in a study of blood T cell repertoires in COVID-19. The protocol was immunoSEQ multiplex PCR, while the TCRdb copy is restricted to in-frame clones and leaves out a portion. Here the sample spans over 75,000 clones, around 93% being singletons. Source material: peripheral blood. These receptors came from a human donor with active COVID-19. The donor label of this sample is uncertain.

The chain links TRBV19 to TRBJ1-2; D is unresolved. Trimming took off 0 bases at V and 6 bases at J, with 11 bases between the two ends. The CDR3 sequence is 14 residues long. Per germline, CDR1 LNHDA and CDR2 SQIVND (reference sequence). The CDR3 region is CASSIEWPMDGYTF. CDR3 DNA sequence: TGTGCCAGTAGTATAGAGTGGCCGATGGATGGCTACACCTTC.

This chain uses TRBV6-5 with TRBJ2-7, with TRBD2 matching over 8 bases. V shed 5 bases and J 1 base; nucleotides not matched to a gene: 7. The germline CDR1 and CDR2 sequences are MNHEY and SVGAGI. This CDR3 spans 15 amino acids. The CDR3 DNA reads TGTGCCAGCAGTCGACCGGGACTAGGGTCCTACGAGCAGTACTTC. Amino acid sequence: CASSRPGLGSYEQYF.

The DNA for the CDR3 is TGTGCCAGCAGCTCGGTGGGACAGTCGAACACTGAAGCTTTCTTT. Translation: CASSSVGQSNTEAFF. The chain has TRBV7-9 and TRBJ1-1; 7 bases agree with TRBD1. The CDR3 length is 15 residues. V shed 4 bases and J 1 base; nucleotides not matched to a gene: 6. Germline lookup yields CDR1 SEHNR and CDR2 FQNEAQ (reference sequence).

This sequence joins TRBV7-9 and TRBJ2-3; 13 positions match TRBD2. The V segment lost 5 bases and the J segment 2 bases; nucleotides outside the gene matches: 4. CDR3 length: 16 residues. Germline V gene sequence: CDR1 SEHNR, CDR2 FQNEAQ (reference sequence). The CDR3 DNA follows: TGTGCCAGCAGCCCGGGACTAGCGGGGTACACAGATACGCAGTATTTT. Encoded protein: CASSPGLAGYTDTQYF.

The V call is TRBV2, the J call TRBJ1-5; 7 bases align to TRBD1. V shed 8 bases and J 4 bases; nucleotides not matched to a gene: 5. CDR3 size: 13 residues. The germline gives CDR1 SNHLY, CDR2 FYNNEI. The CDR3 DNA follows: TGTGCCAGCGGACAGGTATTTAATCAGCCCCAGCATTTT. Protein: CASGQVFNQPQHF.

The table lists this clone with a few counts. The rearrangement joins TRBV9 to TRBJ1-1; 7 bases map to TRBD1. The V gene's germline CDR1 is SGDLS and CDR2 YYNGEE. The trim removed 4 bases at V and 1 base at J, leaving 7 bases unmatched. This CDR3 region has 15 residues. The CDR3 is CASSPYAGGNTEAFF. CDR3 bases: TGTGCCAGCAGCCCCTATGCAGGGGGGAACACTGAAGCTTTCTTT.

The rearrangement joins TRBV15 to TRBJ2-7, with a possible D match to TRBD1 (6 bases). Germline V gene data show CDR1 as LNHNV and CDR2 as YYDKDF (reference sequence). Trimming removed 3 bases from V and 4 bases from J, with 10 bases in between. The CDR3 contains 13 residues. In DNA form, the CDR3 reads TGTGCCACCAGCAGTCTAAGGGGGTACGAGCAGTACTTC. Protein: CATSSLRGYEQYF.

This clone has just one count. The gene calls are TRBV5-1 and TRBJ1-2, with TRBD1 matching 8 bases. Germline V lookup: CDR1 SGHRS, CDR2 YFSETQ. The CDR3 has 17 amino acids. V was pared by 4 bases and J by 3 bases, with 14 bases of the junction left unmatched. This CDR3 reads CASSPMDRASVDYGYTF. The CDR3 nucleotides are TGCGCCAGCAGCCCAATGGACAGGGCGTCGGTTGACTATGGCTACACCTTC.

This chain's CDR3 is CAIRGGGASEQFF. The CDR3 DNA reads TGTGCCATCCGGGGCGGGGGGGCAAGTGAGCAGTTCTTC. V gene TRBV11-2 combines with J gene TRBJ2-1; 9 bases agree with TRBD2. The germline CDR1 and CDR2 sequences are SGHAT and FQNNGV. The ends lost 10 bases at V and 9 bases at J; junction bases unmatched: 10. The CDR3 length is 13 residues.

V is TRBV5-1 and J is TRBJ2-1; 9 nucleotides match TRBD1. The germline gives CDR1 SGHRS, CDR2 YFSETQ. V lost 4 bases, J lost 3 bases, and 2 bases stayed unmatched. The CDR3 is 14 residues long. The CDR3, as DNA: TGCGCCAGCAGCCCGGACAGGGGCTACAATGAGCAGTTCTTC. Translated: CASSPDRGYNEQFF.

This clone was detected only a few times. The CDR3 DNA follows: TGTGCCACCAGTGATGGGCTCCTGGGCGTCGGGGAGCTGTTTTTT. It encodes CATSDGLLGVGELFF. V is TRBV24-1 and J is TRBJ2-2; D gene ambiguous. V shed 3 bases and J shed 7 bases, with 14 bases lying between them. The CDR3 loop spans 15 amino acids. The germline gives CDR1 KGHDR, CDR2 SFDVKD.

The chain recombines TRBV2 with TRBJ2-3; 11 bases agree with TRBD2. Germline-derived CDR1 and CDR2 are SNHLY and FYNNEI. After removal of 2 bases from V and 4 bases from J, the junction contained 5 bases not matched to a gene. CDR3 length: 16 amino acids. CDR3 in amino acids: CASSEFFSGGADTQYF. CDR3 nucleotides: TGTGCCAGCAGTGAATTTTTTAGCGGGGGGGCAGATACGCAGTATTTT.

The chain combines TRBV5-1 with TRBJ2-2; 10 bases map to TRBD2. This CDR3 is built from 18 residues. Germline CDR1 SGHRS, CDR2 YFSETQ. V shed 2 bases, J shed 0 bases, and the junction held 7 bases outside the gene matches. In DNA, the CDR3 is TGCGCCAGCAGCTTCTCGAGCGGGGGGGCCGCGAACACCGGGGAGCTGTTTTTT. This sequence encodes CASSFSSGGAANTGELFF.

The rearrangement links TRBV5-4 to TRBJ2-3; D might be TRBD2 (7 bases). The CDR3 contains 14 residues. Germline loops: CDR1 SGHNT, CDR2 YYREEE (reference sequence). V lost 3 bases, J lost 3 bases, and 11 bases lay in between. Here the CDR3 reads CASSWGGVTDTQYF. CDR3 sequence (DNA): TGTGCCAGCAGCTGGGGGGGCGTAACAGATACGCAGTATTTT.

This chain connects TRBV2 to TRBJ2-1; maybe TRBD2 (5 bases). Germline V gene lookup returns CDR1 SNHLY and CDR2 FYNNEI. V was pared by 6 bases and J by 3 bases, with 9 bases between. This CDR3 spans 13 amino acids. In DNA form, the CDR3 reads TGTGCCAGCAGCTTAACTAGCTACAATGAGCAGTTCTTC. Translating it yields CASSLTSYNEQFF.

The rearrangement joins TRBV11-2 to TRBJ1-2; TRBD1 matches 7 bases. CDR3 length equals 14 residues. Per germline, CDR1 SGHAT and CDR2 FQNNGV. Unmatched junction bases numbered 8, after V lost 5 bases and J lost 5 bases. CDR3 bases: TGTGCCAGCAGCAAAGACAGGGTTGGGTATGGCTACACCTTC. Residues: CASSKDRVGYGYTF.

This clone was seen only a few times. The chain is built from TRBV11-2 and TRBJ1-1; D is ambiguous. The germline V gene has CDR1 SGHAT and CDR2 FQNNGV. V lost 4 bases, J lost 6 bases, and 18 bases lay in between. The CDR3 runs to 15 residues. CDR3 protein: CASSSAPSAGSEAFF. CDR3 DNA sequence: TGTGCCAGCAGCTCCGCACCGTCGGCGGGGTCTGAAGCTTTCTTT.

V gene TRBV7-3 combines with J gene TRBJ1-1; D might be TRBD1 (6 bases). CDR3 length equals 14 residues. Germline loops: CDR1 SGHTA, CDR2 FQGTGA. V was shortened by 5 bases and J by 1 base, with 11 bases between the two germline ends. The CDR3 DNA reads TGTGCCAGCAGCCAATCGACAGGGAACACTGAAGCTTTCTTT. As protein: CASSQSTGNTEAFF.

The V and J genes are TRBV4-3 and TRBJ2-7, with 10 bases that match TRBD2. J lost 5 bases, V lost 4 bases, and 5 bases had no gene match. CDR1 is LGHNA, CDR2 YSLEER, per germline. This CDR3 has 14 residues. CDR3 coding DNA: TGCGCCAGCAGCCGTGGGACTAGCGTCCACGAGCAGTACTTC. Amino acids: CASSRGTSVHEQYF.

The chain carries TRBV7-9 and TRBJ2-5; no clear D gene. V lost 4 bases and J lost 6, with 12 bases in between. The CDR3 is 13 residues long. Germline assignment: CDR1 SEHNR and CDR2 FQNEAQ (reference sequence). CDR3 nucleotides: TGTGCCAGCAGCTCCCCGGTAGTCCAGACCCAGTACTTC. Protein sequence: CASSSPVVQTQYF.

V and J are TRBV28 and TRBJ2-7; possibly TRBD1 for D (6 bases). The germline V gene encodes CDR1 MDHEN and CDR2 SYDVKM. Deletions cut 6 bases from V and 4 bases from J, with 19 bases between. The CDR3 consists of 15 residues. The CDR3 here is CASSQGHLRGYEQYF. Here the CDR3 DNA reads TGTGCCAGCAGCCAAGGACACCTCAGGGGATACGAGCAGTACTTC. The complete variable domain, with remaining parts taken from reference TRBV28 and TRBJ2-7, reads DVKVTQSSRYLVKRTGEKVFLECVQDMDHENMFWYRQDPGLGLRLIYFSYDVKMKEKGDIPEGYSVSREKKERFSLILESASTNQTSMYLCASSQGHLRGYEQYFGPGTRLTVT.

CDR3 sequence: CASSPYNEQFF. CDR3 DNA sequence: TGTGCCAGCAGCCCATACAATGAGCAGTTCTTC. V usage is TRBV7-2 and J usage is TRBJ2-1; D is unresolved. Germline V gene data show CDR1 as SGHTA and CDR2 as FQGNSA. Trimming removed 5 bases at V and 4 bases at J, with 3 bases between. CDR3 size: 11 residues.

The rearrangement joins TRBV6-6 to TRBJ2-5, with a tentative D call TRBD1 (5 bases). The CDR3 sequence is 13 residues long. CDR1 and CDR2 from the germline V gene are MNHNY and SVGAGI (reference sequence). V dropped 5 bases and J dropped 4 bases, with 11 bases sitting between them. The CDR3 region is CASSGASGETQYF. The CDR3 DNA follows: TGTGCCAGCAGTGGGGCGAGTGGAGAGACCCAGTACTTC.

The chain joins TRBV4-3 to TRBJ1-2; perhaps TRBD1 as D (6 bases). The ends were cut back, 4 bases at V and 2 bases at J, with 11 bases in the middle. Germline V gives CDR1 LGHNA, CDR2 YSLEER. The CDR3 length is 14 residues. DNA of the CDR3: TGCGCCAGCAGCCCCGGACAGAAGAACTATGGCTACACCTTC. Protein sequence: CASSPGQKNYGYTF.

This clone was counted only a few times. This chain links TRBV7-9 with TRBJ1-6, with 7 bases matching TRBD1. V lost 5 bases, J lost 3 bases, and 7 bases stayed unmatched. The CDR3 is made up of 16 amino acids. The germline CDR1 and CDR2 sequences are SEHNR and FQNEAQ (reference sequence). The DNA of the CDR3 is TGTGCCAGCAGCCCAGGACAGGTTAACTATAATTCACCCCTCCACTTT. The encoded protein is CASSPGQVNYNSPLHF.

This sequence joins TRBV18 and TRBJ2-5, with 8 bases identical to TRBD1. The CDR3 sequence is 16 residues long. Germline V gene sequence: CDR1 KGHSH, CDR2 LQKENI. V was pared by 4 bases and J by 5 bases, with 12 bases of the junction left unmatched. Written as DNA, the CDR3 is TGTGCCAGCTCACGCGAATCACTCAGGGGGCATGAGACCCAGTACTTC. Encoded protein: CASSRESLRGHETQYF.

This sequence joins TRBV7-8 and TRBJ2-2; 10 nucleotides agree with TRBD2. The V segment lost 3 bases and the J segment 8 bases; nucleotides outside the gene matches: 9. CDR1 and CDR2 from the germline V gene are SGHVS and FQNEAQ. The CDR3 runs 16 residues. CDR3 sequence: CASSLGSGGLKGELFF. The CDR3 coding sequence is TGTGCCAGCAGCTTGGGTAGCGGGGGGCTAAAGGGGGAGCTGTTTTTT. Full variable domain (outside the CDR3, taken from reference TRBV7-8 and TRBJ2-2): GAGVSQSPRYKVAKRGQDVALRCDPISGHVSLFWYQQALGQGPEFLTYFQNEAQLDKSGLPSDRFFAERPEGSVSTLKIQRTQQEDSAVYLCASSLGSGGLKGELFFGEGSRLTVL.

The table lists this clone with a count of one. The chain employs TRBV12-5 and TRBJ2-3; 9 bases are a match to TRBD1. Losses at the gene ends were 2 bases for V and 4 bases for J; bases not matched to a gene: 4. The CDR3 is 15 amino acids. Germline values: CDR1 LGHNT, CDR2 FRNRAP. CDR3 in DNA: TGTGCTAGTGGTTTGAGGGACAGGGATGCAGATACGCAGTATTTT. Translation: CASGLRDRDADTQYF.